The next 8 T cell receptor beta chains were all read from a single sample in a study of CD8+ T cells in alopecia areata. Investigators isolated RNA and reverse transcribed it into cDNA to act as the sequencing template. Measured with immunoSEQ multiplex PCR; TCRdb has only the in-frame clones, and not every one. The profile shows 120,000 to 150,000 clones, around two thirds of them singletons. Input material: CD8+ T cells sorted from blood. The source is a human donor in good health.

This clone was found a few times. The V gene is TRBV4-1, the J gene TRBJ2-2; no clear D gene. Germline V CDR1 and CDR2: MGHRA, YSYEKL. The ends were cut back, 0 bases at V and 3 bases at J, with 11 bases in the middle. This CDR3 comprises 16 residues. CDR3: CASSQEIGLYTGELFF. The CDR3 bases are TGCGCCAGCAGCCAAGAGATCGGGCTGTACACCGGGGAGCTGTTTTTT.

This clone was found a few times. The V and J genes are TRBV4-1 and TRBJ2-1; D may match TRBD1 or TRBD2 (5 bases each). This CDR3 has 13 residues. Germline CDR1 is MGHRA and CDR2 is YSYEKL. V lost 4 bases and J 2 bases, leaving 6 bases between the germline ends. DNA of the CDR3: TGCGCCAGCAGCCTGGGGGCCTACAATGAGCAGTTCTTC. It specifies CASSLGAYNEQFF.

The V gene is TRBV29-1, the J gene TRBJ2-7; no firm D call. V dropped 4 bases and J dropped 1 base, with 8 bases sitting between them. CDR1 and CDR2 from the germline V gene are SQVTM and ANQGSEA. The CDR3 is 12 residues long. CDR3 residues: CSVVRESYEQYF. CDR3 DNA sequence: TGCAGCGTTGTTCGTGAGTCCTACGAGCAGTACTTC.

This clone turned up a few times. The chain recombines TRBV19 with TRBJ2-7, with TRBD2 as a possible D gene (6 bases). This CDR3 region has 15 residues. Germline CDR1 and CDR2: LNHDA and SQIVND (reference sequence). V dropped 1 base and J dropped 3 bases, with 13 bases sitting between them. DNA for the CDR3: TGTGCCAGTAGTATAGCCGGGAGCGCTGGCTACGAGCAGTACTTC. The encoded protein is CASSIAGSAGYEQYF.

This clone came up a few times. The rearrangement links TRBV30 to TRBJ2-2; D is possibly TRBD1 (6 bases). CDR1 is GTSNPN, CDR2 SVGIG, per germline (reference sequence). CDR3 length equals 14 residues. The V end was cut by 1 base, the J end by 6 bases, with 12 bases between. The CDR3 DNA is TGTGCCTGGAGTGACATAGAGGGGGCCGGGGAGCTGTTTTTT. Protein: CAWSDIEGAGELFF.

This sequence joins TRBV27 and TRBJ2-3; 10 bases align to TRBD2. The germline V gene encodes CDR1 MNHEY and CDR2 SMNVEV (reference sequence). Trimming cost V 9 bases and J 6 bases; bases outside gene matches: 6. The CDR3 consists of 13 residues. The CDR3 region is CASSAGGADTQYF. Here the CDR3 DNA reads TGTGCCAGTTCAGCGGGAGGGGCCGATACGCAGTATTTT.

This sequence joins TRBV10-2 and TRBJ2-1; D perhaps matches TRBD2 (6 bases). Germline V gene lookup returns CDR1 WSHSY and CDR2 SAAADI. Trimming shortened V by 10 bases and J by 8 bases, and 21 bases separated the two germline ends. The CDR3 is 14 amino acids. CDR3 region: CATATGAGSDEQFF. The DNA for the CDR3 is TGCGCCACCGCAACGGGAGCCGGCAGCGATGAGCAGTTCTTC.

The J gene is TRBJ2-3, the V gene TRBV5-1; the match to TRBD2 covers 7 bases. The CDR3 has 15 residues. V lost 4 bases and J lost 5; bases outside the gene matches: 10. Per the germline V gene, CDR1 is SGHRS and CDR2 is YFSETQ. CDR3 amino acids: CASSLGPGGEDTQYF. Written as DNA, the CDR3 is TGCGCCAGCAGCCTCGGACCTGGGGGGGAAGATACGCAGTATTTT.